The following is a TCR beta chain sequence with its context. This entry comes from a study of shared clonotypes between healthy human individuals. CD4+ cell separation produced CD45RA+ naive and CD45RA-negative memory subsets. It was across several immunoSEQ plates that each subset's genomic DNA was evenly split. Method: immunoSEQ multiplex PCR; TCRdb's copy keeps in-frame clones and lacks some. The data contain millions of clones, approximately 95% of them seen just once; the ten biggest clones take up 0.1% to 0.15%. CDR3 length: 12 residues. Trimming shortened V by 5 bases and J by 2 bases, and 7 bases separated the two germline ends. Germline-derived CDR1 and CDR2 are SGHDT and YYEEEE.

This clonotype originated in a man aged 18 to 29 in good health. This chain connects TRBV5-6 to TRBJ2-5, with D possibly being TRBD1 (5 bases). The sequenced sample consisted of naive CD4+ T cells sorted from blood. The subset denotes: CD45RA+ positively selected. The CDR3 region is CASSPGQETQYF. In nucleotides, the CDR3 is TGTGCCAGCAGTCCAGGGCAAGAGACCCAGTACTTC.